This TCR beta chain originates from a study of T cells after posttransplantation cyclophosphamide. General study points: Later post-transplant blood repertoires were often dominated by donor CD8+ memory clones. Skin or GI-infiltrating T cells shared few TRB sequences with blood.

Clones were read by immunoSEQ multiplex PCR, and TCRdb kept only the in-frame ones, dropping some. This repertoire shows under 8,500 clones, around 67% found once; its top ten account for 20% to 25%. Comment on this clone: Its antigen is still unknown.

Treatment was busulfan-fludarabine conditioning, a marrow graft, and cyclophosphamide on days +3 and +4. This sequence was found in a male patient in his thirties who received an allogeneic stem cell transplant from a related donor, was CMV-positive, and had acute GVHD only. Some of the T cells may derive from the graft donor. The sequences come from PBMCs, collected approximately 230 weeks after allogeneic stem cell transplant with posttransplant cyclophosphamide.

The CDR3: CASSPTGMNTEAFF. The CDR3 nucleotides are TGTGCCAGCAGCCCAACAGGGATGAACACTGAAGCTTTCTTT. The V and J genes are TRBV7-6 and TRBJ1-1; perhaps TRBD1 as D (6 bases). From germline, CDR1 is SGHVS and CDR2 FNYEAQ. The CDR3 contains 14 residues. V lost 5 bases, J lost 0 bases, and 10 bases lay in between.